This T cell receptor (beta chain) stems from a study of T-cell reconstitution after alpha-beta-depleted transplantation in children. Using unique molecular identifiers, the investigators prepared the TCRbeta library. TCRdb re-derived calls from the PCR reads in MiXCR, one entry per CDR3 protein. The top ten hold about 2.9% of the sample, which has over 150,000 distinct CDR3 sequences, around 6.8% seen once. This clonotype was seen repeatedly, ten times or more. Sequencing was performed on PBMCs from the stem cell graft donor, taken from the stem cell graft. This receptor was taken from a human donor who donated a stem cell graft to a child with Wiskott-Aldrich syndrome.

The CDR3: CATSRTGSSYEQYF. In DNA form, the CDR3 reads TGTGCCACCAGCAGAACGGGAAGCTCCTACGAGCAGTACTTC. The V call is TRBV6-2 or TRBV6-3, the J call TRBJ2-7; a weak D match, TRBD2 (5 bases). CDR1 is MNHEY, CDR2 SVGEGT, per germline. V lost 10 bases and J lost 0, with 16 bases in between. This CDR3 has 14 amino acids.